This is a list of T cell receptor beta chains from one sample in a study of CD8+CD57+ T cells in acquired aplastic anemia. TCRdb reprocessed the reads via MiXCR and lists one record per CDR3 protein. The sample yields fewer than 200,000 distinct CDR3 sequences, around 60% seen once. Sequencing used sorted CD4+, CD8+, or CD8+CD57+ T cells (not recorded which) from PBMCs. The receptors derive from a human donor in good health. The CDR3 runs from the conserved cysteine through the conserved F or W. D genes are given only for firm matches. Rows may omit the clone size; those that give it use once, few, many or a size class.

d_call j_call clone_size v_call cdr3_nt cdr3_aa
TRBD1 TRBJ2-7 NA TRBV20-1 TGCAGTGCTACACAGGGGGTCGAGCAGTACTTC CSATQGVEQYF
NA TRBJ2-3 NA TRBV13 TGTGCCAGCAGCCAACTAGGCACAGATACGCAGTATTTT CASSQLGTDTQYF
TRBD2 TRBJ2-2 NA TRBV5-1 TGCGCCAGCAGCTTGGGGACTAGCGGGAGATCAGGGGAGCTGTTTTTT CASSLGTSGRSGELFF
TRBD1 TRBJ2-7 NA TRBV6-1 TGTGCCAGCAGTACCCGGACAGGGCCGGGGGAGCAGTACTTC CASSTRTGPGEQYF
TRBD2 TRBJ2-5 NA TRBV24-1 TGTGCCACCAAAGGAGCGGGAGGAGAGACCCAGTACTTC CATKGAGGETQYF
TRBD1 TRBJ2-5 NA TRBV7-9 TGTGCCAGCAGCTCAGGGGGTGCGGAGACCCAGTACTTC CASSSGGAETQYF
NA TRBJ1-1 NA TRBV5-1 TGCGCCAGCAGCTTGACCCAGGGTGAAGCTTTCTTT CASSLTQGEAFF
NA TRBJ2-5 NA TRBV15 TGTGCCACCAGCATACGAGGGGGAGAGACCCAGTACTTC CATSIRGGETQYF
NA TRBJ2-1 NA TRBV24-1 TGTGCCACCAGTGAGGCTCAGGGCCGCTACAATGAGCAGTTCTTC CATSEAQGRYNEQFF
NA TRBJ2-3 NA TRBV20-1 TGCAGTGCTAGAGATCCTAGAGGACTCCTCACAGATACGCAGTATTTT CSARDPRGLLTDTQYF
TRBD2 TRBJ2-3 NA TRBV9 TGTGCCAGCAGCGAACGACTAGCGGTCCAGCCCGCAGATACGCAGTATTTT CASSERLAVQPADTQYF
NA TRBJ2-7 few TRBV10-3 TGTGCCATCAGGAACTCCTACGAGCAGTACTTC CAIRNSYEQYF
TRBD2 TRBJ2-4 NA TRBV5-6 TGTGCCAGCAGCTTAACGACTAGCGGGAGGGACATTCAGTACTTC CASSLTTSGRDIQYF
NA TRBJ1-6 few TRBV20-1 TGCAGTGCTAGAGTAACAAAACTCTCACCTCTCCACTTT CSARVTKLSPLHF
NA TRBJ1-6 NA TRBV10-3 TGTGCCATCAGTGAGCGGCCCATTTCACCCCTCCACTTT CAISERPISPLHF
NA TRBJ2-1 NA TRBV25-1 TGTGCCAGCAGTGAGAACAGCGGTGAGGATGAGCGGTTCTTC CASSENSGEDERFF
NA TRBJ1-2 few TRBV5-1 TGCGCCAGCAGCTTGGGAGGGGGCTATGGCTACACCTTC CASSLGGGYGYTF
NA TRBJ1-1 NA TRBV20-1 TGCAGTGCCGGGTCACAGGGTTGGGACACTGAAGCTTTCTTT CSAGSQGWDTEAFF
TRBD2 TRBJ2-7 NA TRBV25-1 TGTGCCAGCAGTGAAAGGTCACTAGCGGGAGTCCTATCCTACGAGCAGTACTTC CASSERSLAGVLSYEQYF
NA TRBJ2-7 NA TRBV7-3 TGTGCCAGCAGCTCAGGGACCGTCCACGAGCAGTACTTC CASSSGTVHEQYF
NA TRBJ2-2 NA TRBV24-1 TGTGCCACCAGTGATTTACTCCGCACCGGGGAGCTGTTTTTT CATSDLLRTGELFF
TRBD1 TRBJ2-7 NA TRBV5-1 TGCGCCAGCAGCACGACAGGGGGCTCTCCCTACGAGCAGTACTTC CASSTTGGSPYEQYF
TRBD1 TRBJ1-3 NA TRBV7-6 TGTGCCAGCAGCTTTAGCACAGGGGGTTCTTCTAGCTCTGGAAACACCATATATTTT CASSFSTGGSSSSGNTIYF
NA TRBJ2-7 NA TRBV20-1 TGCAGTGCTGAGCCCCGGGGCACCTACGAGCAGTACTTC CSAEPRGTYEQYF
NA TRBJ2-7 NA TRBV10-3 TGTGCCATCAGTGAGTCGATGGCGCTCTACGAGCAGTACTTC CAISESMALYEQYF
NA TRBJ2-5 few TRBV10-3 TGTGCCATCAGTGAAGTATTTGCGGGCTCAGAGACCCAGTACTTC CAISEVFAGSETQYF
TRBD1 TRBJ2-7 NA TRBV29-1 TGCAGCGTTGGAACCATCGACAGGGCTTACTACGAGCAGTACTTC CSVGTIDRAYYEQYF
NA TRBJ1-6 NA TRBV12-5 TGTGCTAGTGCCGCAGGGCCTAGGGGTTCACCCCTCCACTTT CASAAGPRGSPLHF
NA TRBJ2-7 many TRBV15 TGTGCCACCAGCAGAGATCTGGGGGTCTACGAGCAGTACTTC CATSRDLGVYEQYF
NA TRBJ2-7 few TRBV7-9 TGTGCCAGCAGCTTCGAAGCGGAATCGGGAGAGCAGTACTTC CASSFEAESGEQYF
NA TRBJ2-7 many TRBV19 TGTGCCAGTAGTATATCAAGGGAATCGAACTACGAGCAGTACTTC CASSISRESNYEQYF
TRBD1 TRBJ1-4 many TRBV5-8 TGTGCCAGCAGCTTGGTGGCAGGGGGTTTTGAAAAACTGTTTTTT CASSLVAGGFEKLFF
NA TRBJ1-1 NA TRBV9 TGTGCCAGCAGTCCAAGAGGGGGGTATGAAGCTTCCTTT CASSPRGGYEASF
TRBD2 TRBJ2-7 many TRBV7-2 TGTGCCAGCAGCTACATACTAGCGGTAGAGATGTACGAGCAGTACTTC CASSYILAVEMYEQYF
NA TRBJ2-2 once TRBV7-3 TGTGCCAGCAGCCCCGTGGGGGGTACCGGGGAGCTGTTTTTT CASSPVGGTGELFF
TRBD2 TRBJ2-1 once TRBV6-4 TGTGCCAGCAGTGACTCTAGCGGGAGTACCGATGAGCAGTTCTTC CASSDSSGSTDEQFF
NA TRBJ2-7 NA TRBV29-1 TGCAGCGTAAACGGAGATAACTACGAGCAGTACTTC CSVNGDNYEQYF
NA TRBJ1-6 few TRBV7-8 TGTGCCAGCACCCCACTACAGGGTAACTCACCCCTCCACTTT CASTPLQGNSPLHF
NA TRBJ1-1 once TRBV12-3/TRBV12-4 TGTGCCAGCAGCCGGACATTTGAAGCTTTCTTT CASSRTFEAFF
NA TRBJ1-4 NA TRBV29-1 TGCAGCGTTGGCGAGCCGAGGGAAAAACTGTTTTTT CSVGEPREKLFF
TRBD1 TRBJ1-2 NA TRBV5-4 TGTGCCAGCAGCTTGGGAGGACAGGGAGCCAACTATGGCTACACCTTC CASSLGGQGANYGYTF
TRBD1 TRBJ2-5 NA TRBV14 TGTGCCAGCAGCCAAGGCGGCAGGGGGTCGGAGACCCAGTACTTC CASSQGGRGSETQYF
NA TRBJ1-1 NA TRBV20-1 TGCAGTGCTAGAGTTTGGCAGGGGACGAACACTGAAGCTTTCTTT CSARVWQGTNTEAFF
NA TRBJ1-6 NA TRBV5-8 TGTGCCAGCAGCTTGGGGAATTCACCCCTCCACTTT CASSLGNSPLHF
NA TRBJ2-1 NA TRBV24-1 TGTGCCACCAGTGATAGAACAGGGGGTACTCGCGGGAGGACGGGTCCCTACAACGAGCAGTTCTTC CATSDRTGGTRGRTGPYNEQFF
NA TRBJ1-3 many TRBV12-3/TRBV12-4 TGTGCCAGCAGGGACCGGGACGGAACCTTCTCTGGAAACACCATATATTTT CASRDRDGTFSGNTIYF
TRBD1 TRBJ2-7 many TRBV19 TGTGCCAGTTCCGGACAGGTTTTCTTTCGGCAGTACTTC CASSGQVFFRQYF
NA TRBJ1-5 NA TRBV2 TGTGCCAGCAGTAAACAGGGAGGGAATCAGCCCCAGCATTTT CASSKQGGNQPQHF
TRBD2 TRBJ2-1 NA TRBV7-6 TGTGCCAGCAGCGGCAACACCCTCTCTAGCGGGAGCAGGTCCTACAATGAGCAGTTCTTC CASSGNTLSSGSRSYNEQFF
TRBD2 TRBJ2-7 many TRBV20-1 TGCAGTGCTAGATCGTACGGGGCCGGACTAGCGGTAAGCTACGAGCAGTACTTC CSARSYGAGLAVSYEQYF
TRBD1 TRBJ1-6 few TRBV19 TGTGCCAGTAGAATAGGGGCAGGGGGCTCACCCCTCCACTTT CASRIGAGGSPLHF
NA TRBJ2-1 few TRBV7-2 TGTGCCAGCAGCTTAGGGGGAGATGAGCAGTTCTTC CASSLGGDEQFF
NA TRBJ1-2 NA TRBV24-1 TGTGCCACCAGTGATTTTGGGGATGGCTACACCTTC CATSDFGDGYTF
NA TRBJ2-1 many TRBV15 TGTGCCACCAGCGCCGGAGGTCAGAGCTCCTACAATGAGCAGTTCTTC CATSAGGQSSYNEQFF
TRBD1 TRBJ2-7 few TRBV19 TGTGCCAGTAGTCCAGGACAGGGCTCGGCCTACGAGCAGTACTTC CASSPGQGSAYEQYF